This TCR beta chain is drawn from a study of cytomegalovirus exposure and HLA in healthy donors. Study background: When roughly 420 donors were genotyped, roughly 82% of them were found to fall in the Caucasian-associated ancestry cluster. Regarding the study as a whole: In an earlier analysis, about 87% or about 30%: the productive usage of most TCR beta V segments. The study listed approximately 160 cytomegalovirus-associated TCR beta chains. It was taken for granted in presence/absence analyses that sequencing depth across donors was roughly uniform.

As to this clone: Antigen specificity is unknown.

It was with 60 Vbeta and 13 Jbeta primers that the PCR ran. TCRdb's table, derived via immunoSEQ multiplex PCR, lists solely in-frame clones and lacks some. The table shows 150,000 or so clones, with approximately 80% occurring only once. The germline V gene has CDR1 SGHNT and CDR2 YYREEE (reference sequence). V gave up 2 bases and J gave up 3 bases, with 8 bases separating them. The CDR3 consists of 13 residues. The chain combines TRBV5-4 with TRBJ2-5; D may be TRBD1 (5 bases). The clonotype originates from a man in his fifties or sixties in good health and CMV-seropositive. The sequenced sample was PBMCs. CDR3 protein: CASSFVQEETQYF. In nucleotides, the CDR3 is TGTGCCAGCAGCTTTGTACAGGAAGAGACCCAGTACTTC. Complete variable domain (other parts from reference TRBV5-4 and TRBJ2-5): ETGVTQSPTHLIKTRGQQVTLRCSSQSGHNTVSWYQQALGQGPQFIFQYYREEENGRGNFPPRFSGLQFPNYSSELNVNALELDDSALYLCASSFVQEETQYFGPGTRLLVL.